This note documents a single T cell receptor beta chain sequence. Its antigen has not been determined. Base qualities are not provided; no much larger clone lies one nucleotide away. Genomic DNA underwent TCRB CDR3 sequencing using the immunoSEQ assay. From the authors' description of their analysis: Published virus-specific TCRB sequences were compared with patient CD8+ clones larger than 1%, and only a few matches were found. The analyses included only productive TCRB rearrangements. Clonality was calculated as a Shannon entropy-based productive clonality index, and a clone was defined by a unique TCRB CDR3 sequence. Repertoire overlap between two samples was calculated from the template counts of each clone relative to total templates per sample. A correlation with a Spearman r of 0.61 was found between V-gene usage by flow cytometry and V-gene usage by TCRB sequencing. TCRdb took this table from immuneACCESS and kept in-frame rearrangements with V and J called. Such tables lack part of the clones; where checked against another copy, unresolved V genes explain under half of the gap, and the rest is unexplained. From that table come the V and J calls and clone size; the DNA was used to work out D and trimming. For this sample there are approximately 10,000 clones; roughly four fifths appear just once. 7.5% to 9.5% of the sample rests with the top ten.

After removal of 3 bases from V and 0 bases from J, the junction retains 3 bases not matched to a gene. CDR3 length: 16 amino acids, cysteine to phenylalanine. The CDR3 DNA has 48 bases and is translated from base 1. CDR1 SGDLS and CDR2 YYNGEE are derived from the germline V gene. The data are from a study of somatic mutations in cytotoxic T cells in rheumatoid arthritis (dated by TCRdb to 2017 to 2019). Regarding the study in general: Patient peripheral blood (just over 29 ml EDTA) was drawn right after diagnosis and before any treatment started. Sorted V beta1+ cells also underwent TCRB sequencing, and some V beta antibody-stained T-cell populations were flow-sorted at nearly 100% purity on a FACSAria II or Sony SH800. The study asked whether expanded CD8+ T-cell clones in newly diagnosed, untreated rheumatoid arthritis carry somatic mutations, and used TCRB deep sequencing to characterize clonality. A total of some 62 rheumatoid arthritis patients and 20 healthy controls underwent TCRB deep sequencing. The median ages of the patient and control groups were essentially identical. Broad study findings and their caveats: CD8+ clonality increased with age in patients (Spearman r ≈ 0.49) but not in healthy controls. The slight TRBV07 underrepresentation in patients was not adjusted for multiple comparisons. CD8+ T-cell clonality did not differ significantly between rheumatoid arthritis patients and age-matched healthy controls. In about an eighth of the roughly 65 patients the largest CD8+ clone exceeded 20% of CD8+ cells, and several identical CD8+ TCRB sequences were shared between blood and synovial fluid. It was unknown which antigens the expanded CD8+ clones targeted, and their absence from virus-specific databases did not exclude viral specificity.

CD4+ and CD8+ cells were isolated by positive magnetic bead selection on an AutoMACS, and purity was checked by flow cytometry. After a first flow cytometry screen using a TCR V beta antibody panel, clonal expansions were characterized through TCRB deep sequencing of sorted CD8+ fractions. Ficoll-Paque PLUS density gradient separation was used to isolate peripheral blood mononuclear cells. DNA was extracted from CD4-enriched, CD8-enriched or PBMC samples with Nucleospin Tissue or Tissue XS kits and quantified with a Qubit 2.0 fluorometer. Material for sequencing was CD8+ T cells sorted from blood. The clonotype was recovered from a woman aged 55-69 years with rheumatoid arthritis. The chain joins TRBV9 to TRBJ2-5; 12 central nucleotides agree with TRBD2. At the DNA level, the sequence is TGTGCCAGCAGCGAGGGACTAGCGGGTTACCAAGAGACCCAGTACTTC. Its protein is CASSEGLAGYQETQYF.